These 19 T cell receptor beta chains came from one sample sequenced in a study of identical twins listed by TCRdb under 2016. The library was prepared using 5' RACE. Sequencing instrument: Illumina HiSeq 2000. The public reads were quality trimmed at Q25 with fastp and then assembled into clones with MiXCR by TCRdb, keeping productive beta chains. Identical CDR3 proteins give one entry, which carries the most common genes and DNA. For this sample there are approximately 190,000 distinct CDR3 sequences; approximately 15% appear just once. The ten largest clones take up around two fifths of the sample. The data were also submitted as part of a second study, on T cells expressing NK-cell markers.

The sequenced material came from CD8+ T cells sorted from blood. Receptor source: a woman under 30 in good health.

This clonotype was seen a few times. The gene calls are TRBV15 and TRBJ2-1; 7 bases are shared with TRBD2. The junction had 2 bases not matched to a gene; V was cut back by 0 bases and J by 3 bases. Germline V gene data show CDR1 as LNHNV and CDR2 as YYDKDF (reference sequence). The CDR3 length is 15 residues. CDR3 nucleotide sequence: TGTGCCACCAGCAGAGAGCGGGGGAGCTACAATGAGCAGTTCTTC. Translated, it gives CATSRERGSYNEQFF.

This sequence joins TRBV7-9 and TRBJ2-2; D call uncertain. Germline CDR1 and CDR2: SEHNR and FQNEAQ (reference sequence). The germline V and J ends were trimmed by 10 bases and 5 bases, with 26 bases remaining between them. The CDR3 sequence is 17 residues long. The CDR3 bases are TGTGCCACCGAAACGGCCTCGAGAGTGAGTCAGACCGGGGAGCTGTTTTTT. Amino acids: CATETASRVSQTGELFF.

This clonotype was seen a few times. The chain links TRBV27 to TRBJ2-6; D remains ambiguous. Germline assignment: CDR1 MNHEY and CDR2 SMNVEV (reference sequence). Trimming cost V 4 bases and J 2 bases, with 3 bases left between them. There are 13 residues in the CDR3. The CDR3 bases are TGTGCCAGCAGTTCGGCTGGGGCCAACGTCCTGACTTTC. Protein: CASSSAGANVLTF.

The chain has TRBV3-1 and TRBJ2-5; maybe TRBD1 (5 bases). V gave up 2 bases and J gave up 1 base, with 11 bases separating them. The CDR3 runs to 15 residues. CDR1 and CDR2 (germline): LGHDT, YNNKEL (reference sequence). The CDR3 sequence: CASSQTDSLQETQYF. In DNA, the CDR3 is TGTGCCAGCAGCCAAACCGACAGTCTCCAAGAGACCCAGTACTTC.

This clonotype has a handful of counts. V gene TRBV4-3 combines with J gene TRBJ2-7, with TRBD1 matching 7 bases. CDR3 size: 14 residues. Unmatched junction bases numbered 7, after V lost 4 bases and J lost 4 bases. Germline V gives CDR1 LGHNA, CDR2 YSLEER. This chain's CDR3 is CASSLGTAKYEQYF. The CDR3 DNA reads TGCGCCAGCAGCCTGGGGACAGCCAAATACGAGCAGTACTTC.

The chain couples TRBV7-6 to TRBJ1-1; the D gene is possibly TRBD1 (5 bases). The CDR3 consists of 14 residues. Trimming pared 3 bases from V and 5 bases from J, leaving 13 bases between. Germline V gene data show CDR1 as SGHVS and CDR2 as FNYEAQ. The CDR3 DNA sequence: TGTGCCAGCAGCTTCGGTTTGGGGGGGACTGAAGCTTTCTTT. This encodes CASSFGLGGTEAFF.

This clonotype was seen more than once but under ten times. The rearrangement joins TRBV12-3 or TRBV12-4 to TRBJ1-2, with 7 bases that match TRBD1. Trimming removed 6 bases from V and 7 bases from J; junction bases left unmatched: 8. This CDR3 is 13 amino acids long. The CDR3 DNA follows: TGTGCCAGCAGCGTGGGACAGCGAAGTGGCTACACCTTC. It encodes CASSVGQRSGYTF.

The rearrangement uses TRBV7-9 and TRBJ2-6; a weak D match, TRBD1 (6 bases). This CDR3 spans 15 amino acids. Germline lookup yields CDR1 SEHNR and CDR2 FQNEAQ (reference sequence). Between the trimmed V and J ends, which lost 5 bases and 3 bases, there was a span of 11 bases. The chain's CDR3 is CASSQGKDGANVLTF. The CDR3 DNA follows: TGTGCCAGCAGCCAGGGGAAAGATGGGGCCAACGTCCTGACTTTC.

The chain couples TRBV4-2 to TRBJ2-3, with a tentative D call TRBD1 (5 bases). In germline, CDR1 is LGHNA, CDR2 YNFKEQ. Trimming cost V 4 bases and J 3 bases, with 17 bases left between them. This CDR3 is 16 amino acids long. The CDR3 is CASSPGSSLTTDTQYF. The DNA of the CDR3 is TGTGCCAGCAGCCCAGGGTCCAGCTTGACGACAGATACGCAGTATTTT.

This chain joins TRBV5-1 and TRBJ2-7; the match to TRBD1 covers 12 bases. V shed 5 bases and J 3 bases; nucleotides not matched to a gene: 6. CDR1 is SGHRS, CDR2 YFSETQ, per germline. This CDR3 contains 15 residues. For the CDR3, the DNA is TGCGCCAGCAGGGAGGGACAGGGGGCACTCTACGAGCAGTACTTC. It is translated as CASREGQGALYEQYF.

The chain combines TRBV12-3 or TRBV12-4 with TRBJ2-6; D may be TRBD1 or TRBD2 (6 bases each). This CDR3 spans 20 amino acids. V lost 0 bases and J lost 3, with 21 bases in between. CDR3 amino acids: CASSLADPQKGGDGANVLTF. The CDR3 DNA reads TGTGCCAGCAGTTTAGCGGATCCGCAGAAGGGGGGAGATGGGGCCAACGTCCTGACTTTC.

This clonotype was detected only a few times. The chain is built from TRBV25-1 and TRBJ2-1, with TRBD1 as a possible D gene (6 bases). The CDR3 has 13 amino acids. CDR1 and CDR2 from the germline V gene are MGHDK and SYGVNS. V was cut by 7 bases and J by 8 bases, with 15 bases left in between. For the CDR3, the DNA is TGTGCCAGCACCTTACAGGGAAAGTATGAGCAGTTCTTC. It translates to CASTLQGKYEQFF.

This clonotype has only a few counts. The CDR3 protein is CSQRTPSYEQFF. The CDR3 bases are TGCAGCCAACGGACCCCTTCTTATGAGCAGTTCTTC. This chain joins TRBV29-1 and TRBJ2-1; D remains unclear. This CDR3 contains 12 residues. Per the germline V gene, CDR1 is SQVTM and CDR2 is ANQGSEA. V dropped 8 bases and J dropped 8 bases, with 16 bases sitting between them.

This clonotype was seen a handful of times. V gene TRBV7-9 combines with J gene TRBJ1-1, with no clear D. The CDR3 length is 16 residues. Between the trimmed V and J ends, which lost 4 bases and 0 bases, there was a span of 15 bases. Germline V gives CDR1 SEHNR, CDR2 FQNEAQ (reference sequence). Written as DNA, the CDR3 is TGTGCCAGCAGCTCCCCACTTGGAGATCTGAACACTGAAGCTTTCTTT. Translated, it gives CASSSPLGDLNTEAFF.

This clonotype was observed a handful of times. The CDR3 here is CASSDRMNTEAFF. The CDR3 DNA reads as TGTGCCAGCTCGGACAGGATGAACACTGAAGCTTTCTTT. This chain links TRBV12-3 or TRBV12-4 with TRBJ1-1, with 7 bases aligning to TRBD1. Trimming removed 8 bases from V and 0 bases from J; junction bases left unmatched: 3. The CDR3 totals 13 residues.

Many counts were recorded for this clonotype. The genes are TRBV2 and TRBJ2-7; D might be TRBD1 (6 bases). Germline-derived CDR1 and CDR2 are SNHLY and FYNNEI. V lost 4 bases, J lost 3 bases, and 13 bases lay in between. The CDR3 runs to 14 residues. CDR3 loop: CASSAIKQGYEQYF. The CDR3 DNA reads as TGTGCCAGCAGTGCAATTAAACAGGGCTACGAGCAGTACTTC.

The chain is built from TRBV29-1 and TRBJ2-1; D ambiguous. CDR1 SQVTM and CDR2 ANQGSEA come from the germline V gene. The ends were cut back, 4 bases at V and 5 bases at J, with 6 bases in the middle. The CDR3 has 11 residues. CDR3 sequence reads: CSVVGDNEQFF. CDR3 in DNA: TGCAGCGTTGTTGGCGACAATGAGCAGTTCTTC.

This clonotype has only a few counts. The chain employs TRBV16 and TRBJ2-3; TRBD1 is a possible D gene (5 bases). CDR3 size: 17 residues. Germline V gene lookup returns CDR1 KGHSY and CDR2 FQNENV. Trimming stripped 2 bases from V and 0 bases from J, with 15 bases between. CDR3 in amino acids: CASSQMTTESSTDTQYF. In DNA, the CDR3 is TGTGCCAGCAGCCAAATGACGACAGAATCTAGCACAGATACGCAGTATTTT.

The V gene is TRBV6-1, the J gene TRBJ2-3, with 7 positions matching TRBD2. V lost 6 bases and J lost 4; bases outside the gene matches: 16. Per germline, CDR1 MNHNS and CDR2 SASEGT. This CDR3 has 17 residues. CDR3 in DNA: TGTGCCAGCAGACCCACCGAGAAGCGGGACGTGGCAGATACGCAGTATTTT. Translating it yields CASRPTEKRDVADTQYF.